Here is one T cell receptor beta chain with its context. The table lists this clone with a count of one. Its antigen specificity is not known. No much larger clonotype is one base removed from it; base qualities were not supplied. The source of the sample is a study of cytomegalovirus exposure and HLA in healthy donors (TCRdb year 2017). For the wider study: An earlier analysis of approximately 550 of the donors reported 250 to 300 Gb of sequence data and some 120 million unique TCR beta sequences from roughly 180 million T cells. Roughly 310 gigabases of sequencing data and approximately 80 million unique TCR sequences were included in an early release covering several hundred HLA-typed donors. Of the approximately 370 genotyped donors, roughly 76% were placed in the genetic ancestry cluster associated with self-reported Caucasian donors. The study aimed to test whether signatures of past pathogen exposure could be identified by cataloging public T cell receptors. The study used immunosequencing to profile the T cell repertoires of more than 650 subjects and linked those repertoires to cytomegalovirus serostatus. Besides the first cohort of some 670 subjects, a separate validation cohort made up of roughly 130 different subjects was used. The study combined high-throughput TCR immunosequencing, statistical association of individual TCRs with disease status, and machine learning to predict cytomegalovirus infection status. In a later analysis, previously published TCR beta repertoires from 500 to 750 donors were re-analyzed and high-resolution HLA genotyping was added so that TCR occurrence patterns could be studied. In the later analysis, no new phenotypic data were used to find candidate immune exposures; instead, reliance was placed on TCR beta sequences and their occurrence across donors. An earlier analysis of roughly 580 of the donors used high-throughput TCR beta sequencing to judge whether each TCR beta V gene segment behaved as functional or pseudogenic. Alongside the repertoire data, information on donor age, sex, ethnicity and CMV serostatus was compiled. In a later genetic analysis, genome-wide SNP genotypes for about 65% of the 666 donors were used, and that subset was treated as a discovery cohort. All discovery cohort repertoires had been generated using a single sequencing platform. HLA typing covered class I and class II loci at four-digit resolution. The number of typed donors differed by locus: roughly 620-630 for A, B, C, DRB1 and DQB1; roughly 510 for DQA1; 600 to 610 for DPA1; and about 470 for DPB1. Because of strong linkage in the cohort, 5 or 6 DR-DQ haplotypes were treated as single units for association and clustering. Across approximately 400 genotyped donors of the cohort, an average of roughly 230,000 unique TCR beta nucleotide sequences per donor were sequenced, and roughly a sixth of those sequences were non-productive. Results the study describes overall, beyond this receptor: Only TCR beta chains were sequenced in this cohort, and the absence of alpha or paired-chain data limited detectable features. According to a later analysis, parvovirus B19, influenza, CMV and Epstein-Barr virus appeared linked to several top co-occurrence clusters. The earlier analysis of approximately 590 of the donors excluded some 15 rarely observed V segments, including chromosome 9 orphons, because counts were too low. An earlier analysis of approximately 570 of the donors showed that most TCR beta V segments appeared in productive rearrangements either about 90% or about 30% of the time, which broadly matched IMGT annotations. In a later analysis, HLA-associated TCR beta chains showed more clonal expansion and lower generation probabilities than non-associated chains that were equally common. Cytomegalovirus status was reported to be diagnosed by the classifier with high specificity and sensitivity in both the original and validation cohorts. Because HLA typing was unavailable for some donors at each locus, only the typed subset was used in association tests. Most TCR sequences were observed very rarely across donors, whereas some public TCRs were present in many individuals. A later genetic analysis reported fewer N-insertions in productive TCRs among donors in an Asian-associated ancestry cluster than the roughly 620-donor mean. Sequencing depth was assumed to be roughly uniform across donors in the presence/absence analyses, though that assumption may not hold. Strong co-occurrence of HLA alleles, especially DR and DQ, made assigning TCR associations to individual alleles difficult. A group of highly shared sequence variants was considered likely to be a technical artifact of the sequencing pipeline. It was suggested by the authors that the approach could potentially be generalized to other disease states and immunological phenotypes. A further reported finding was that TCR beta sequences accurately predicted the HLA-A and HLA-B alleles for most subjects in the first cohort. In the study, around 160 TCR beta chains were listed as associated with cytomegalovirus. A few of the identified cytomegalovirus-associated TCR beta chains were confirmed in vitro to be specific for cytomegalovirus antigens. For the cohort, immune exposure information was limited to CMV serostatus. Linkage disequilibrium might explain the correlated functional status among segregating V segments, but an unknown experimental factor could not be excluded. Most CMV-associated TCR beta chains appeared to be HLA-restricted in a later analysis, and the HLA associations seemed to be driven largely by CMV exposure. An association between a missense DCLRE1C variant and V-gene and J-gene trimming of TCR beta chains was found in a later genetic analysis and replicated in an independent cohort. In a later analysis, 16,951 TCR beta sequences were associated with specific HLA alleles at a false discovery rate of 0.05. A later analysis found that TCR association rates varied across HLA loci, with DRB1 alleles showing the most associated TCRs and HLA-C alleles the fewest. Because the 87-base-pair reads could not distinguish some IMGT-functional V segments, including TRBV6-2 and TRBV6-3, those segments were excluded.

Libraries were built with the immunoSEQ multiplex PCR assay. For the multiplex PCR, a mixture combining 60 forward primers for TCR Vbeta segments and 13 reverse primers for TCR Jbeta segments was used. Amplification of the CDR3 region of rearranged TCR beta genes was performed with a multiplex PCR assay on genomic DNA. The amplified TCR beta libraries were sequenced on the Illumina HiSeq System as 87-base-pair reads. In the original analysis: A later analysis counted about 82 million unique TCR beta chains across the 550 to 700 repertoires, and some 11 million of these chains were shared by at least two donors. Raw reads were error-corrected and collapsed into unique sequences by a nearest-neighbor algorithm in which closely related sequences were merged to remove PCR and sequencing errors. To assign V, D and J gene segments, CDR3 sequences were aligned to IMGT reference sequences. For a sequence to be retained, at least a six-nucleotide match to both a V gene segment and a J gene segment was required. Rearrangements were classified as productive when the CDR3 lacked stop codons and remained in frame with V and J, and all other rearrangements were classified as non-productive. CDR3 was defined by IMGT convention, running from the second conserved V-encoded cysteine to the conserved J-encoded phenylalanine. Sequences without an unambiguous match to a single V gene segment were excluded from the earlier analysis of almost 600 of the donors. An earlier analysis of just under 600 of the donors called V segments functional above 56.7% productive rearrangements and segregating when the between-donor standard deviation exceeded 5%. To diagnose cytomegalovirus status from the catalog of TCR beta chain sequences, a statistical classification framework was built. In a later analysis, TCR nucleotide sequences were compared against IMGT/GENE-DB human TR gene sequences so that V and J genes could be assigned. In a later analysis, CDR3 sequences and most-parsimonious VDJ recombination scenarios were assigned using the TCRdist pipeline. In a later analysis, each TCR beta chain was defined by its CDR3 amino acid sequence together with its V-gene family, and reads lacking a unique V-gene family were excluded. As a way to deal with suspected cross-contamination and a sequencing artifact, a later analysis dropped 592 nucleotide sequences that were highly shared and had low generation probability. In a later analysis, a clonal expansion index was calculated for each public chain from normalized within-repertoire ranks of inferred template counts. In a later analysis, generation probabilities were computed with a VDJ recombination model fitted to out-of-frame rearrangements, and the resulting probabilities were checked against IGoR. In a later analysis, hypergeometric tests were used to score TCR-TCR, TCR-HLA and TCR-CMV co-occurrence, with a repertoire-size bias correction applied to TCR pairs. To estimate false discovery rates, a later analysis permuted the HLA or CMV assignments 20 times. In a later analysis, co-occurring TCRs were grouped using DBSCAN, and TCRdist sequence similarity was added for clustering within HLA-allele-positive subsets. Co-occurrence clustering excluded repertoires with fewer than 30,000 or more than 120,000 public chains, plus five with anomalous nucleotide sharing. TCRdb took over this immuneACCESS table, retaining in-frame rearrangements with V and J assigned. Such tables are incomplete; in checked studies, under half of the missing clones stem from an unresolved V gene, and the remainder is unexplained. That table supplies the V and J calls and clone size; D and trimming were determined from the DNA. This sample holds 96,000 or so clones; 65% to 75% were observed only once. The ten largest clones add up to roughly 3% of the sample.

CDR1 and CDR2, per the germline V gene, are SGHTA and FQGTGA. V was cut back by 5 bases and J by 4 bases, leaving a gap of 12 bases between them. CDR3 length: 14 amino acids, cysteine to phenylalanine. Solely the CDR3 DNA is kept, with 42 bases framed from the first base. The cohort consisted of 600 or so healthy bone marrow donors. All cohort members were sampled while nominally healthy, although unrecorded immune exposures were likely present. The donor tested CMV seropositive, placing the donor among the 289 seropositive members of the cohort. A peripheral blood sample was provided by each donor, and peripheral blood mononuclear cells were used for TCR beta sequencing. Genomic DNA extraction from the blood cell samples was performed with the Qiagen DNeasy Blood Extraction Kit.

The chain uses TRBV7-3 and TRBJ1-3; the best D guess is TRBD1, with 6 bases matching. Sequencing was carried out using PBMCs. The clonotype was recovered from a female donor in good health and CMV-seropositive. The nucleotide sequence reads as follows: TGTGCCAGCAGCCCTGGACAGCAAGGAAACACCATATATTTT. The encoded protein is CASSPGQQGNTIYF.